Each of the 10 T cell receptor beta chains below was sequenced from the same sample in a study of CD8 T cells in Susac syndrome. Random hexamers primed reverse transcription of about 0.5 to 1 ug RNA. TCRdb analysed the immunoSEQ multiplex PCR reads with MiXCR anew, one entry per CDR3 protein. This sample yields 150,000 or so distinct CDR3 sequences, of which 90% to 96% are seen a single time; less than 0.15% belongs to the top ten. The sequenced material came from CD4+ T cells from PBMCs. The receptors originated from a human donor with Susac syndrome.

The rearrangement uses TRBV18 and TRBJ1-1; D possibly corresponds to TRBD1 (5 bases). Trimming shortened V by 4 bases and J by 5 bases, and 14 bases separated the two germline ends. Germline V gene lookup returns CDR1 KGHSH and CDR2 LQKENI. The CDR3 is made up of 14 amino acids. CDR3 protein: CASSRGPLGTEAFF. The DNA of the CDR3 is TGTGCCAGCTCACGGGGACCCCTAGGGACTGAAGCTTTCTTT.

The V and J genes are TRBV20-1 and TRBJ2-3, with 8 bases fitting TRBD2. With 1 base clipped from V and 0 bases from J, the junction kept 3 bases outside the gene matches. This CDR3 has 15 residues. Germline V gene data show CDR1 as DFQATT and CDR2 as SNEGSKA (reference sequence). The CDR3 DNA follows: TGCAGTGCTAGAGTGGCTAGCGGGAGCACAGATACGCAGTATTTT. Protein product: CSARVASGSTDTQYF.

The genes are TRBV24-1 and TRBJ2-1; D ambiguous. The CDR3 sequence is 13 residues long. V was trimmed by 3 bases and J by 4 bases, leaving 6 bases between them. The germline V gene encodes CDR1 KGHDR and CDR2 SFDVKD. The CDR3 reads CATSDAMYNEQFF. The CDR3 coding sequence is TGTGCCACCAGTGATGCTATGTACAATGAGCAGTTCTTC.

This clonotype was seen just once. This chain connects TRBV18 to TRBJ2-7; D possibly corresponds to TRBD2 (6 bases). Trimming removed 6 bases at V and 4 bases at J, with 13 bases between. Germline lookup yields CDR1 KGHSH and CDR2 LQKENI. The CDR3 consists of 13 residues. The CDR3 protein is CASSLNGGYEQYF. The CDR3 nucleotides are TGTGCCAGCTCTTTGAACGGGGGTTACGAGCAGTACTTC.

The chain recombines TRBV7-2 with TRBJ2-2; possibly TRBD1 for D (6 bases). The CDR3 extends over 17 amino acids. Looked up from germline, CDR1 is SGHTA and CDR2 is FQGNSA. V lost 5 bases and J 2 bases, leaving 18 bases between the germline ends. CDR3 amino acids: CASSPYPSGHNTGELFF. Here the CDR3 DNA reads TGTGCCAGCAGCCCGTACCCGTCGGGACATAACACCGGGGAGCTGTTTTTT.

The chain couples TRBV7-3 to TRBJ2-5; 9 positions agree with TRBD1. V was clipped by 5 bases and J by 4 bases; unmatched bases: 8. This CDR3 region has 15 residues. Germline assignment: CDR1 SGHTA and CDR2 FQGTGA. The CDR3 sequence is CASSPGQGRGETQYF. In DNA, the CDR3 is TGTGCCAGCAGCCCCGGACAGGGGAGGGGAGAGACCCAGTACTTC.

The V gene is TRBV27, the J gene TRBJ2-7; 7 bases map to TRBD1. The CDR3 loop spans 13 amino acids. The J segment lost 2 bases and the V segment lost 8 bases, leaving 6 bases of the junction unmatched. Germline assignment: CDR1 MNHEY and CDR2 SMNVEV (reference sequence). The CDR3 reads CASGRQGPYEQYV. The CDR3 nucleotides are TGTGCCAGCGGGAGACAGGGTCCCTACGAGCAGTACGTC.

Comments on this clonotype: At one end, the junction sequence differs from germline, possibly due to a read error. The V and J genes are TRBV29-1 and TRBJ1-2; D gene unclear. The CDR3 is 14 residues long. Germline V gene sequence: CDR1 SQVTM, CDR2 ANQGSEA. Written as DNA, the CDR3 is TGCAGCGTTGCCGCGGAAGGGTCTAATTATGGCTACACCTTC. It specifies CSVAAEGSNYGYTF.

The sample holds one count of this clonotype. V usage is TRBV7-9 and J usage is TRBJ2-2; 7 bases map to TRBD1. Per germline, CDR1 SEHNR and CDR2 FQNEAQ (reference sequence). This CDR3 has 14 amino acids. V trimming: 1 base; J trimming: 7 bases; junction bases outside the gene matches: 3. The CDR3 is CASSLDRGDGELFF. DNA of the CDR3: TGTGCCAGCAGCTTAGACAGGGGTGACGGGGAGCTGTTTTTT.

This clonotype appeared once. The V call is TRBV19, the J call TRBJ2-5, with 7 nucleotides matching TRBD1. The CDR3 consists of 15 residues. V shed 5 bases, J shed 5 bases, and the junction held 11 bases outside the gene matches. Germline values: CDR1 LNHDA, CDR2 SQIVND (reference sequence). The CDR3 is CASSYGQAVGETQYF. DNA of the CDR3: TGTGCCAGTAGTTATGGACAGGCTGTGGGGGAGACCCAGTACTTC.